This is a list of T cell receptor beta chains from one sample in a study of response to subunit inactivated influenza vaccine. TCRdb reanalysed the RT-PCR reads using MiXCR and keeps one entry per CDR3 protein. The repertoire includes about 830,000 distinct CDR3 sequences, 15% to 20% of them detected once, and about a tenth sits in the top ten. The material sequenced was PBMCs from blood, taken about 5 days after vaccination. These receptors all come from a middle-aged man who received an inactivated influenza vaccine. The CDR3 runs from the conserved cysteine through the conserved F or W. A D gene is named only where the DNA matches it firmly. A clone size is listed for some rows: how often the clone was seen (once, few, many), or a class if it is expanded.

j_call: TRBJ2-1; d_call: TRBD1; clone_size: .; v_call: TRBV7-2; cdr3_aa: CASSPVVTTGGRNEQFF; cdr3_nt: TGTGCCAGCAGCCCCGTTGTTACCACAGGGGGGCGAAATGAGCAGTTCTTC
j_call: TRBJ2-1; d_call: TRBD2; clone_size: .; v_call: TRBV7-6; cdr3_aa: CASSSTSIAYNEQFF; cdr3_nt: TGTGCCAGCAGCTCGACTAGCATCGCCTACAATGAGCAGTTCTTC
j_call: TRBJ1-2; d_call: .; clone_size: few; v_call: TRBV12-3/TRBV12-4; cdr3_aa: CASSLPGARGYTF; cdr3_nt: TGTGCCAGCAGTTTACCGGGGGCCCGAGGCTACACCTTC
j_call: TRBJ2-1; d_call: TRBD1; clone_size: few; v_call: TRBV2; cdr3_aa: CATRQGWNEQFF; cdr3_nt: TGTGCCACTAGACAGGGATGGAATGAGCAGTTCTTC
j_call: TRBJ1-1; d_call: .; clone_size: few; v_call: TRBV7-9; cdr3_aa: CASSELTGWDTEAFF; cdr3_nt: TGTGCCAGCAGCGAGCTAACAGGGTGGGATACTGAAGCTTTCTTT
j_call: TRBJ1-2; d_call: .; clone_size: few; v_call: TRBV20-1; cdr3_aa: CSARSSRGEGYTF; cdr3_nt: TGCAGTGCTAGGTCGAGCCGGGGCGAGGGCTACACCTTC
j_call: TRBJ2-1; d_call: .; clone_size: few; v_call: TRBV20-1; cdr3_aa: CSASQLRGDRNEQFF; cdr3_nt: TGCAGTGCTAGCCAGTTGCGGGGTGATAGAAATGAGCAGTTCTTC
j_call: TRBJ2-5; d_call: .; clone_size: many; v_call: TRBV10-3; cdr3_aa: CAISESTGAGQETQYF; cdr3_nt: TGTGCCATCAGTGAGTCGACGGGGGCTGGCCAAGAGACCCAGTACTTC
j_call: TRBJ2-1; d_call: .; clone_size: .; v_call: TRBV12-3/TRBV12-4; cdr3_aa: CASSFLQAYNEQFF; cdr3_nt: TGTGCCAGCAGTTTTCTACAGGCCTACAATGAGCAGTTCTTC
j_call: TRBJ2-1; d_call: .; clone_size: few; v_call: TRBV15; cdr3_aa: CATSRDFGSYNEQFF; cdr3_nt: TGTGCCACCAGCAGAGATTTTGGGTCCTACAATGAGCAGTTCTTC
j_call: TRBJ2-1; d_call: TRBD2; clone_size: .; v_call: TRBV6-2/TRBV6-3; cdr3_aa: CASRASGRRNEQFF; cdr3_nt: TGTGCCTCCCGGGCCAGCGGGAGGAGAAATGAGCAGTTCTTC
j_call: TRBJ2-7; d_call: .; clone_size: few; v_call: TRBV7-2; cdr3_aa: CASSPALSSSYEQYF; cdr3_nt: TGTGCCAGCAGCCCCGCCCTGTCGAGCTCCTACGAGCAGTACTTC
j_call: TRBJ2-1; d_call: TRBD2; clone_size: .; v_call: TRBV28; cdr3_aa: CASSLLAGGDNEQFF; cdr3_nt: TGTGCCAGCAGTTTATTGGCGGGGGGGGACAATGAGCAGTTCTTC
j_call: TRBJ2-5; d_call: TRBD2; clone_size: .; v_call: TRBV6-5; cdr3_aa: CASSYSRLAGGYETQYF; cdr3_nt: TGTGCCAGCAGTTACTCCCGACTAGCGGGAGGGTATGAGACCCAGTACTTC
j_call: TRBJ2-1; d_call: .; clone_size: many; v_call: TRBV20-1; cdr3_aa: CSARGPPYNEQFF; cdr3_nt: TGCAGTGCTAGAGGGCCACCTTACAATGAGCAGTTCTTC
j_call: TRBJ1-1; d_call: .; clone_size: few; v_call: TRBV20-1; cdr3_aa: CSARFPGRRFTEAFF; cdr3_nt: TGCAGTGCTAGATTCCCGGGCCGACGGTTCACTGAAGCTTTCTTT
j_call: TRBJ2-5; d_call: .; clone_size: few; v_call: TRBV6-1; cdr3_aa: CASRRTVSETQYF; cdr3_nt: TGTGCCAGCAGGAGGACAGTTTCAGAGACCCAGTACTTC
j_call: TRBJ2-7; d_call: .; clone_size: few; v_call: TRBV7-2; cdr3_aa: CASSLARQDYEQYF; cdr3_nt: TGTGCCAGCAGCTTAGCGCGGCAGGACTACGAGCAGTACTTC
j_call: TRBJ1-5; d_call: TRBD1; clone_size: .; v_call: TRBV6-2/TRBV6-3; cdr3_aa: CASSRPYGTAGDQPQHF; cdr3_nt: TGTGCCAGCAGCCGACCCTATGGGACAGCAGGGGATCAGCCCCAGCATTTT
j_call: TRBJ2-1; d_call: TRBD2; clone_size: few; v_call: TRBV2; cdr3_aa: CASMTDGSGGAYNEQFF; cdr3_nt: TGTGCCAGCATGACAGATGGTAGCGGGGGGGCCTACAATGAGCAGTTCTTC
j_call: TRBJ1-2; d_call: .; clone_size: .; v_call: TRBV29-1; cdr3_aa: CSVGEGYSNYGYTF; cdr3_nt: TGCAGCGTCGGGGAGGGCTATTCTAACTATGGCTACACCTTC
j_call: TRBJ2-3; d_call: .; clone_size: many; v_call: TRBV29-1; cdr3_aa: CSVEARLTDTQYF; cdr3_nt: TGCAGCGTTGAAGCTCGACTTACAGATACGCAGTATTTT
j_call: TRBJ2-1; d_call: .; clone_size: many; v_call: TRBV20-1; cdr3_aa: CSASGLALTHEQFF; cdr3_nt: TGCAGTGCAAGTGGGCTAGCGCTTACCCATGAGCAGTTCTTC
j_call: TRBJ2-1; d_call: .; clone_size: few; v_call: TRBV13; cdr3_aa: CASSFGVVLSEDEQFF; cdr3_nt: TGTGCCAGCAGCTTTGGGGTGGTATTGTCTGAGGATGAGCAGTTCTTC
j_call: TRBJ2-1; d_call: .; clone_size: .; v_call: TRBV4-1; cdr3_aa: CASSQVVWGAYNEQFF; cdr3_nt: TGCGCCAGCAGCCAAGTGGTTTGGGGGGCGTACAATGAGCAGTTCTTC